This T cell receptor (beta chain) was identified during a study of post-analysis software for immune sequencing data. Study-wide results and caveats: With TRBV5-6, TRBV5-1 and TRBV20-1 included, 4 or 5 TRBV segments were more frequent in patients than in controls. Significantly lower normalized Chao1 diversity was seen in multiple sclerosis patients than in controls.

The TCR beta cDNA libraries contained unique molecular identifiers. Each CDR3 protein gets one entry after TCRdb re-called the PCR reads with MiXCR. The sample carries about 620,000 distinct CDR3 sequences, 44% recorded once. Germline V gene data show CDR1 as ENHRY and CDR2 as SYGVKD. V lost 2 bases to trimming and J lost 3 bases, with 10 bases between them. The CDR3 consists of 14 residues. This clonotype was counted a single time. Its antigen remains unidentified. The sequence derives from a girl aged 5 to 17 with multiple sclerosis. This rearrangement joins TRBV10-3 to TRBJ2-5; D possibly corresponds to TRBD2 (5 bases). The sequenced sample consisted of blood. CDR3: CAISEPDGEETQYF. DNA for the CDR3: TGTGCCATCAGTGAGCCCGACGGGGAAGAGACCCAGTACTTC.